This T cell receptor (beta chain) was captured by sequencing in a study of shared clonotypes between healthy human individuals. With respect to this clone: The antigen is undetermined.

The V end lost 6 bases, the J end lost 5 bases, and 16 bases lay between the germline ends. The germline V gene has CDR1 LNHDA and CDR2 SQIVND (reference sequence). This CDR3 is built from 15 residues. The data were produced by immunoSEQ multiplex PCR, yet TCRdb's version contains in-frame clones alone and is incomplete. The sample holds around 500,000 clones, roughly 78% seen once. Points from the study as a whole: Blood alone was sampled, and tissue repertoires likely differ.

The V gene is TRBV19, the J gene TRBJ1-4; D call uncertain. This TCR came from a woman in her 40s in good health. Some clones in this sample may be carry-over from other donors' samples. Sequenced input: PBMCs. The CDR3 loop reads CASRPEDGVNEKLFF. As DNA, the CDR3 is TGTGCCAGTAGACCTGAGGACGGTGTCAATGAAAAACTGTTTTTT. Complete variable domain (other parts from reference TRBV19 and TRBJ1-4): DGGITQSPKYLFRKEGQNVTLSCEQNLNHDAMYWYRQDPGQGLRLIYYSQIVNDFQKGDIAEGYSVSREKKESFPLTVTSAQKNPTAFYLCASRPEDGVNEKLFFGSGTQLSVL.